What follows are 29 T cell receptor beta chains derived from one specimen sequenced in a study of identical twins. MiXCR, applied by TCRdb to the 5' RACE reads, yields one record per CDR3 protein. The table lists approximately 1.8 million distinct CDR3 sequences, about 32% of them singletons. Sequencing was carried out using cord blood. All receptors derive from a newborn girl in good health.

A few counts support this clonotype. The rearrangement uses TRBV28 and TRBJ1-5; TRBD1 matches 9 bases. Per the germline V gene, CDR1 is MDHEN and CDR2 is SYDVKM. This CDR3 is built from 18 residues. J lost 3 bases, V lost 2 bases, and 11 bases had no gene match. The CDR3 DNA is TGTGCCAGCAGTTTAGCGACAGGGGGGCTCCCTCTCAATCAGCCCCAGCATTTT. This gives the protein CASSLATGGLPLNQPQHF.

This clonotype was detected ten times or more. The chain joins TRBV29-1 to TRBJ2-1; 8 positions agree with TRBD2. V was pared by 3 bases and J by 1 base, with 5 bases of the junction left unmatched. Germline V gives CDR1 SQVTM, CDR2 ANQGSEA. This CDR3 has 15 amino acids. CDR3 in DNA: TGCAGCGTTGAGGAGGGCGGGAGGTCCTACAATGAGCAGTTCTTC. Its translation: CSVEEGGRSYNEQFF.

This sequence joins TRBV2 and TRBJ1-2; 8 nucleotides match TRBD1. J was trimmed by 6 bases and V by 9 bases; bases with no gene match: 6. The germline CDR1 and CDR2 sequences are SNHLY and FYNNEI. This CDR3 comprises 12 residues. The CDR3 DNA reads TGTGCCAGAAGAGACAGGGGCCATGGCTACACCTTC. Encoded protein: CARRDRGHGYTF. The full variable domain, its missing parts supplied by reference TRBV2 and TRBJ1-2, is EPEVTQTPSHQVTQMGQEVILRCVPISNHLYFYWYRQILGQKVEFLVSFYNNEISEKSEIFDDQFSVERPDGSNFTLKIRSTKLEDSAMYFCARRDRGHGYTFGSGTRLTVV.

V and J are TRBV7-6 and TRBJ2-1; D is perhaps TRBD2 (6 bases). The germline gives CDR1 SGHVS, CDR2 FNYEAQ. The V end lost 5 bases, the J end lost 10 bases, and 15 bases lay between the germline ends. CDR3 length: 13 residues. Here the CDR3 reads CASSVGLAMEQFF. CDR3 coding DNA: TGTGCCAGCAGCGTAGGCCTAGCGATGGAGCAGTTCTTC.

V usage is TRBV7-2 and J usage is TRBJ2-2; TRBD1 or TRBD2 may be the D gene (5 bases each). The CDR3 contains 17 residues. Germline CDR1 is SGHTA and CDR2 is FQGNSA. V lost 1 base, J lost 5 bases, and 17 bases lay in between. This chain's CDR3 is CASSLGRAGWGTGELFF. The CDR3 DNA reads as TGTGCCAGCAGCTTAGGGCGAGCCGGATGGGGGACCGGGGAGCTGTTTTTT.

The chain combines TRBV5-1 with TRBJ2-1; 7 bases match TRBD2. V shed 4 bases and J 8 bases; nucleotides not matched to a gene: 12. This CDR3 region has 15 residues. Per germline, CDR1 SGHRS and CDR2 YFSETQ. The CDR3 here is CASSPFSGGNDEQFF. CDR3 coding DNA: TGCGCCAGCAGCCCCTTCTCGGGGGGTAACGATGAGCAGTTCTTC. The complete variable domain, with remaining parts taken from reference TRBV5-1 and TRBJ2-1, reads KAGVTQTPRYLIKTRGQQVTLSCSPISGHRSVSWYQQTPGQGLQFLFEYFSETQRNKGNFPGRFSGRQFSNSRSEMNVSTLELGDSALYLCASSPFSGGNDEQFFGPGTRLTVL.

The V and J genes are TRBV20-1 and TRBJ2-3; 8 nucleotides match TRBD2. CDR1 and CDR2 (germline): DFQATT, SNEGSKA (reference sequence). Trimming cost V 0 bases and J 2 bases; bases outside gene matches: 1. The CDR3 covers 14 residues. CDR3 in amino acids: CSARELADTDTQYF. The CDR3 DNA reads TGCAGTGCTAGAGAACTAGCGGACACAGATACGCAGTATTTT.

The chain has TRBV30 and TRBJ2-1, with no clear D. V was shortened by 4 bases and J by 0 bases, with 13 bases between the two germline ends. Germline values: CDR1 GTSNPN, CDR2 SVGIG (reference sequence). This CDR3 spans 15 amino acids. In DNA form, the CDR3 reads TGTGCCTGGAATGCCGGCTTAAGCTCCTACAATGAGCAGTTCTTC. It is translated as CAWNAGLSSYNEQFF. Full variable domain (missing parts from reference TRBV30 and TRBJ2-1): SQTIHQWPATLVQPVGSPLSLECTVEGTSNPNLYWYRQAAGRGLQLLFYSVGIGQISSEVPQNLSASRPQDRQFILSSKKLLLSDSGFYLCAWNAGLSSYNEQFFGPGTRLTVL.

Comments on this clonotype: A read error may be the cause here, since a much bigger clone is one base away. The chain combines TRBV15 with TRBJ2-3, with D uncertain. The V end was cut by 0 bases, the J end by 4 bases, with 8 bases between. Germline V CDR1 and CDR2: LNHNV, YYDKDF (reference sequence). The CDR3 has 14 amino acids. CDR3 region: CATSRDYNSDTQYF. The CDR3 nucleotides are TGTGCCACCAGCAGAGATTACAATTCAGATACGCAGTATTTT.

This clonotype appeared a few times. The J gene is TRBJ2-3, the V gene TRBV5-1; tentatively, D is TRBD1 (6 bases). CDR3 length equals 17 residues. V shed 3 bases and J shed 2 bases, with 19 bases lying between them. The germline V gene encodes CDR1 SGHRS and CDR2 YFSETQ. The CDR3 protein is CASSSSRQERHTDTQYF. For the CDR3, the DNA is TGCGCCAGCAGCTCAAGTCGACAGGAGAGACACACAGATACGCAGTATTTT. Based on the CDR3 plus reference TRBV5-1 and TRBJ2-3, the full variable domain is KAGVTQTPRYLIKTRGQQVTLSCSPISGHRSVSWYQQTPGQGLQFLFEYFSETQRNKGNFPGRFSGRQFSNSRSEMNVSTLELGDSALYLCASSSSRQERHTDTQYFGPGTRLTVL.

This clonotype was counted ten times or more. V is TRBV6-5 and J is TRBJ2-7; 7 bases match TRBD1. V trimming: 2 bases; J trimming: 7 bases; junction bases outside the gene matches: 11. The CDR3 covers 15 residues. The germline V gene encodes CDR1 MNHEY and CDR2 SVGAGI. The CDR3 sequence: CASSYGGQSVGEQYF. CDR3 coding DNA: TGTGCCAGCAGTTACGGGGGACAGAGTGTTGGAGAGCAGTACTTC.

This clonotype was counted ten times or more. J is TRBJ2-7 and V is TRBV2, with D unclear. The CDR3 runs to 11 residues. Per the germline V gene, CDR1 is SNHLY and CDR2 is FYNNEI. Trimming took off 1 base at V and 3 bases at J, with 1 base between the two ends. The CDR3 DNA reads as TGTGCCAGCAGTGAAGACTACGAGCAGTACTTC. It is translated as CASSEDYEQYF.

In regard to this clonotype: At one boundary the junction diverges from the germline segment, which might be a read error. The V and J genes are TRBV27 and TRBJ2-3, with 13 bases identical to TRBD2. The germline V gene has CDR1 MNHEY and CDR2 SMNVEV (reference sequence). The CDR3 spans 17 residues. CDR3 DNA sequence: TGTGCCAGGAATACTAGCGGGAGGGACCGGCCCACAGATGCGCAGTATTTT. It translates to CARNTSGRDRPTDAQYF.

This clonotype was detected only a few times. The CDR3 coding sequence is TGTGCCACCAGTGGCGGGACAGAATATGGCTACACCTTC. Its protein product is CATSGGTEYGYTF. This chain uses TRBV24-1 with TRBJ1-2; 7 nucleotides match TRBD1. The V segment lost 5 bases and the J segment 5 bases; nucleotides outside the gene matches: 4. CDR3 length: 13 residues. Germline lookup yields CDR1 KGHDR and CDR2 SFDVKD.

V usage is TRBV11-2 and J usage is TRBJ2-5; 10 positions match TRBD2. The junction had 13 bases not matched to a gene; V was cut back by 7 bases and J by 11 bases. Germline-derived CDR1 and CDR2 are SGHAT and FQNNGV. The CDR3 contains 14 residues. For the CDR3, the DNA is TGTGCCAGCACCACAGCGGGGGGGTATAGTGAGCAGTACTTC. Translating it yields CASTTAGGYSEQYF.

The chain is built from TRBV20-1 and TRBJ1-4, with D hard to call. Germline V gene sequence: CDR1 DFQATT, CDR2 SNEGSKA (reference sequence). The CDR3 is made up of 13 amino acids. V lost 5 bases and J 0 bases, leaving 7 bases between the germline ends. The CDR3 loop is CSASTATNEKLFF. In nucleotides, the CDR3 is TGCAGTGCTTCCACTGCAACTAATGAAAAACTGTTTTTT.

A few counts support this clonotype. V usage is TRBV7-9 and J usage is TRBJ1-1; D is perhaps TRBD1 (5 bases). The CDR3 covers 15 residues. Germline V gene sequence: CDR1 SEHNR, CDR2 FQNEAQ (reference sequence). Trimming removed 2 bases from V and 6 bases from J, with 16 bases in between. The CDR3 coding sequence is TGTGCCAGCAGCTTATCCGGGCAGGGAACCCCTGAAGCTTTCTTT. Amino acid sequence: CASSLSGQGTPEAFF.

In regard to this clonotype: This clone may be a read error of a much larger clone one base away. CDR3 sequence reads: CASSFSKSSYNEQYF. Here the CDR3 DNA reads TGTGCCAGCAGCTTTAGCAAGAGCTCCTACAATGAGCAGTACTTC. V and J are TRBV7-2 and TRBJ2-1; no definite D call. The J call may be incorrect, as the DNA end agrees better with TRBJ2-7. The CDR3 is 15 amino acids. Per the germline V gene, CDR1 is SGHTA and CDR2 is FQGNSA.

This chain links TRBV6-1 with TRBJ2-3; D is possibly TRBD1 (6 bases). CDR1 and CDR2 from the germline V gene are MNHNS and SASEGT. The CDR3 has 13 amino acids. V was clipped by 6 bases and J by 4 bases, with 11 bases between them. In DNA, the CDR3 is TGTGCCAGCAGGGAACAGGGATCAGATACGCAGTATTTT. It yields the protein CASREQGSDTQYF.

The rearrangement uses TRBV3-1 and TRBJ2-1; 14 bases fit TRBD2. Trimming removed 4 bases from V and 4 bases from J; junction bases left unmatched: 3. This CDR3 is built from 16 residues. The germline CDR1 and CDR2 sequences are LGHDT and YNNKEL (reference sequence). In DNA form, the CDR3 reads TGTGCCAGCAGCCCCTGGACTAGCGGGAGGTACAATGAGCAGTTCTTC. This sequence encodes CASSPWTSGRYNEQFF.

This clonotype was counted only a few times. The V call is TRBV7-2, the J call TRBJ2-2, with 9 positions matching TRBD2. CDR1 is SGHTA, CDR2 FQGNSA, per germline. V was pared by 7 bases and J by 1 base, with 7 bases of the junction left unmatched. The CDR3 is 16 amino acids. The DNA for the CDR3 is TGTGCCAGCACCCTCCTAGCGGGGATGAACACCGGGGAGCTGTTTTTT. Its translation is CASTLLAGMNTGELFF.

This clonotype was recorded only once. The rearrangement joins TRBV28 to TRBJ1-2; the match to TRBD1 covers 8 bases. CDR1 MDHEN and CDR2 SYDVKM come from the germline V gene. The CDR3 runs to 16 residues. Losses at the gene ends were 2 bases for V and 2 bases for J; bases not matched to a gene: 7. The CDR3 sequence: CASSLPGQGRNYGYTF. The CDR3 DNA reads as TGTGCCAGCAGTTTACCCGGACAGGGAAGGAACTATGGCTACACCTTC.

This clonotype showed up just once. Germline and junction disagree at one end, which may indicate a read error. The CDR3 DNA reads as TGTGCCGGCAGTGCTAGCGGTAGCTCCTACAATGAGCAGTTCTTC. Protein product: CAGSASGSSYNEQFF. The chain combines TRBV6-1 with TRBJ2-1, with TRBD2 identical over 7 bases. Germline V lookup: CDR1 MNHNS, CDR2 SASEGT. This CDR3 is built from 15 residues.

This sequence joins TRBV3-1 and TRBJ2-5; D gene unclear. Germline V gene sequence: CDR1 LGHDT, CDR2 YNNKEL (reference sequence). Trimming cost V 0 bases and J 8 bases, with 7 bases left between them. The CDR3 runs 12 residues. CDR3 region: CASSQEWETQYF. CDR3 DNA sequence: TGTGCCAGCAGCCAAGAGTGGGAAACCCAGTACTTC.

This clonotype came up a few times. The genes are TRBV10-3 and TRBJ2-1, with a possible D match to TRBD2 (6 bases). This CDR3 has 17 amino acids. V gave up 5 bases and J gave up 1 base, with 18 bases separating them. The germline CDR1 and CDR2 sequences are ENHRY and SYGVKD. For the CDR3, the DNA is TGTGCCATCAGTCGGGCGATAATAGCGGATTCCTACAATGAGCAGTTCTTC. It yields the protein CAISRAIIADSYNEQFF.

This sequence joins TRBV20-1 and TRBJ2-1; 8 nucleotides agree with TRBD1. The CDR3 consists of 15 residues. CDR1 is DFQATT, CDR2 SNEGSKA, per germline (reference sequence). Trimming removed 1 base from V and 4 bases from J; junction bases left unmatched: 6. The CDR3 DNA is TGCAGTGCTAGAGGCGGCACAGGGGGTTACAATGAGCAGTTCTTC. It specifies CSARGGTGGYNEQFF.

This clonotype showed up just a few times. This sequence joins TRBV28 and TRBJ2-1, with 7 bases that match TRBD1. The ends lost 7 bases at V and 5 bases at J; junction bases unmatched: 5. The CDR3 runs to 13 residues. The V gene's germline CDR1 is MDHEN and CDR2 SYDVKM. The CDR3 reads CASTPTGNNEQFF. DNA for the CDR3: TGTGCCAGCACTCCGACAGGGAACAATGAGCAGTTCTTC.

The gene calls are TRBV9 and TRBJ2-3; tentatively, D is TRBD2 (5 bases). The CDR3 covers 15 residues. Trimming pared 2 bases from V and 2 bases from J, leaving 12 bases between. Germline CDR1 and CDR2: SGDLS and YYNGEE. The CDR3 DNA is TGTGCCAGCAGCGTCTCACTAGGCAACACAGATACGCAGTATTTT. Its protein is CASSVSLGNTDTQYF.

This clonotype was observed a few times. The CDR3 loop reads CASSPRDRHQETQYF. Here the CDR3 DNA reads TGTGCCAGCAGTCCTAGGGACAGACACCAAGAGACCCAGTACTTC. J is TRBJ2-5 and V is TRBV28; 7 bases line up with TRBD1. Germline assignment: CDR1 MDHEN and CDR2 SYDVKM. V was pared by 5 bases and J by 0 bases, with 6 bases of the junction left unmatched. The CDR3 runs to 15 residues.